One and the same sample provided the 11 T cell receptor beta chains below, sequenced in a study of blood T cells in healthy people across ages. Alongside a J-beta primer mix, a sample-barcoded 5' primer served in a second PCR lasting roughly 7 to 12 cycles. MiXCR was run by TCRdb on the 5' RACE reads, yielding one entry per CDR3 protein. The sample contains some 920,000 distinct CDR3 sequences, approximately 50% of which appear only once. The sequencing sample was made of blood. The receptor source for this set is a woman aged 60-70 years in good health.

CDR3 DNA: TGTGCCAGCTCGGAAACAGGCTCTGGGGCCAACGTCCTGACTTTC. This codes for CASSETGSGANVLTF. This rearrangement joins TRBV18 to TRBJ2-6; perhaps TRBD1 as D (5 bases). CDR3 length equals 15 residues. Trimming cost V 6 bases and J 0 bases, with 9 bases left between them. Per germline, CDR1 KGHSH and CDR2 LQKENI.

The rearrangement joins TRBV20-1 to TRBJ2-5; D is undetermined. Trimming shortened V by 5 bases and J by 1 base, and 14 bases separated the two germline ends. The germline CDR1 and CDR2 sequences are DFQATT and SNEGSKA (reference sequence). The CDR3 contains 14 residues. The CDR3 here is CSAGPTKGQETQYF. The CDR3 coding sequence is TGCAGTGCTGGTCCTACGAAGGGCCAAGAGACCCAGTACTTC.

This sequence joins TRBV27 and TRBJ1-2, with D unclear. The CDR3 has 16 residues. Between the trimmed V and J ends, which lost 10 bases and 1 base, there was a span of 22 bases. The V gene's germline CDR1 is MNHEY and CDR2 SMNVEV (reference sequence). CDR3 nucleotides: TGTGCCACGTCAAGACTGGCGGGAGAAATTAACTATGGCTACACCTTC. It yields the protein CATSRLAGEINYGYTF.

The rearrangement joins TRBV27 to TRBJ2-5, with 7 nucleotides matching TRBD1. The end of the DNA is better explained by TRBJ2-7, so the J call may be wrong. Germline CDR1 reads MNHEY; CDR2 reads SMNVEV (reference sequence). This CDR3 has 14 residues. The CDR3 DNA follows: TGTGCCAGCAGTTTCTGGGACAGCACCTACGAGCAGTACTTC. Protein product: CASSFWDSTYEQYF.

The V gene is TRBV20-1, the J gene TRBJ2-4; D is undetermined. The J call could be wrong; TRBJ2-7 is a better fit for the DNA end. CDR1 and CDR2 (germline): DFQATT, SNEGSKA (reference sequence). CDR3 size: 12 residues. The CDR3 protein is CSVRVDGNEQYF. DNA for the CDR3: TGCAGTGTTAGGGTGGATGGCAACGAGCAGTACTTC.

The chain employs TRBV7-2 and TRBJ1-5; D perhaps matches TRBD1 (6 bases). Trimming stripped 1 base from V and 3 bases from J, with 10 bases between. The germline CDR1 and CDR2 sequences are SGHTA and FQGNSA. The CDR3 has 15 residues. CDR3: CASSLGDTSNQPQHF. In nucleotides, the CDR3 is TGTGCCAGCAGCTTAGGGGACACCTCCAATCAGCCCCAGCATTTT.

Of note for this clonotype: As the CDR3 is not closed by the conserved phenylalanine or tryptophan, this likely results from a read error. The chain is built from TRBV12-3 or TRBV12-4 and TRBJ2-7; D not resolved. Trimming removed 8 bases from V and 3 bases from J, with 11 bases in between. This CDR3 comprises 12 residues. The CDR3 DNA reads TGTGCCAGCTGCCGGCGTCGCTACGAGCAGTACCTC. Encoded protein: CASCRRRYEQYL.

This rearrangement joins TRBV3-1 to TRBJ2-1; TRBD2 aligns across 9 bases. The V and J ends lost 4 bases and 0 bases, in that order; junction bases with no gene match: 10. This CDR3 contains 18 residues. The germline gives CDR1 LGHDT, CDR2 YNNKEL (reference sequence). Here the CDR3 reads CASSRGTSPILSYNEQFF. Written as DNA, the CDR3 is TGTGCCAGCAGCCGCGGGACTAGCCCAATACTCTCCTACAATGAGCAGTTCTTC.

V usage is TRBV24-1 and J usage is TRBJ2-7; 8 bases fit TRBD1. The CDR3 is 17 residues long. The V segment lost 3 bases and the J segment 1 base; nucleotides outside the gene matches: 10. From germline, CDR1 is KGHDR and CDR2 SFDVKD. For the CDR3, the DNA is TGTGCCACCAGTGATGTATCCCGGACAGGGTGGTCCTACGAGCAGTACTTC. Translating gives CATSDVSRTGWSYEQYF.

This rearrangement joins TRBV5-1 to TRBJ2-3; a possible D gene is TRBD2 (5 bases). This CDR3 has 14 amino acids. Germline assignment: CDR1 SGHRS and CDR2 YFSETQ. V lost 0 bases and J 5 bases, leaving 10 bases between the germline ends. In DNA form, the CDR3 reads TGCGCCAGCAGCTTGGGGACTCCCCGAGATACGCAGTATTTT. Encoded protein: CASSLGTPRDTQYF.

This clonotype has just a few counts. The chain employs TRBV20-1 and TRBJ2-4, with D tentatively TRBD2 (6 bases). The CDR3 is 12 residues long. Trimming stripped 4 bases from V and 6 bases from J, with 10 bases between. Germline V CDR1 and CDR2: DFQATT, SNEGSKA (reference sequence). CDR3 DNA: TGCAGTGCTAACGGGGGAGCAAACATTCAGTACTTC. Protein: CSANGGANIQYF.